This TCR beta chain was sequenced for a study of cytomegalovirus exposure and HLA in healthy donors. General study results and limits: High sensitivity and specificity were reportedly achieved when the classifier diagnosed cytomegalovirus status.

The PCR had 60 Vbeta and 13 Jbeta primers. Sequenced by immunoSEQ multiplex PCR; TCRdb stores in-frame clones only, minus some. This sample has more than 100,000 clones, with approximately 67% found just once. With regard to this clone: Antigen unknown.

Sequenced input: PBMCs. The clonotype originates from a man between 18 and 29 years old in good health and CMV-seronegative.

CDR3 in amino acids: CASSTRGGYSTDTQYF. CDR3 bases: TGCGCCAGCAGCACTAGGGGGGGATATAGCACAGATACGCAGTATTTT. The V gene is TRBV5-1, the J gene TRBJ2-3; the D gene is possibly TRBD2 (7 bases). The CDR3 extends over 16 amino acids. CDR1 is SGHRS, CDR2 YFSETQ, per germline. Trimming shortened V by 4 bases and J by 0 bases, and 15 bases separated the two germline ends.